This T cell receptor (beta chain) was recorded in a study of blood T cells in healthy people across ages. Study-wide results and caveats: Diversity figures based on one million T cells were deemed too low.

Then a second PCR, running about 6 to 12 cycles, was carried out with a sample-barcoded 5' primer and a J-beta primer mix. TCRdb reprocessed the 5' RACE reads with MiXCR, giving one entry per CDR3 protein. The table has 1.2 million to 1.5 million distinct CDR3 sequences, approximately 40% seen once; the top ten hold roughly 8.2%. The CDR3 runs 14 residues. V lost 4 bases to trimming and J lost 6 bases, with 15 bases between them. Germline V lookup: CDR1 SGHRS, CDR2 YFSETQ. In the case of this clonotype: As yet, its antigen is unknown.

Each of the donors had roughly 9.4 milliliters of peripheral blood drawn into EDTA-treated Vacutainer tubes. J is TRBJ2-3 and V is TRBV5-1, with a possible D match to TRBD2 (5 bases). Sequencing input: blood. This clonotype originated in a woman under 30 in good health. The CDR3 spells CASSLRTGLDTQYF. The CDR3, as DNA: TGCGCCAGCAGCCTCCGGACTGGACTGGATACGCAGTATTTT.